The clone carrying this TCR beta chain was found many times. Trimming cost V 7 bases and J 4 bases, with 4 bases left between them. The CDR3 covers 10 residues. The germline CDR1 and CDR2 sequences are SQVTM and ANQGSEA. Stated time point: pre-sensitization, week 0. Indicated treatment: therapeutic diphenylcyclopropenone sensitization with weekly scalp DPC. The data derive from a study of human T cells and chemical hapten exposure. TCRdb re-called the RACE reads through MiXCR, storing one row per CDR3 protein. The sample has around 250,000 distinct CDR3 sequences, about 8.1% seen once; the top ten hold less than 3%.

The gene calls are TRBV29-1 and TRBJ1-4; D is unclear. This receptor was identified in a woman aged 40 to 55 with alopecia areata. Some clones in this sample may be carry-over from other donors' samples. The sequences come from whole blood, collected in connection with sensitization to the hapten diphenylcyclopropenone (DPC). This CDR3 is CSARNEKLFF. DNA for the CDR3: TGCAGCGCCCGTAATGAAAAACTGTTTTTT.